This T cell receptor beta chain was sequenced in a study of shared clonotypes between healthy human individuals. Concerning this clone: Antigen unknown.

Study conclusions and caveats: Despite large depth, rarefaction showed incomplete sorted-subset sequencing.

Each sorted subset replicate got 200 ng genomic DNA, roughly 30,000 genomes. Using immunoSEQ multiplex PCR, the repertoire was profiled, and TCRdb retains in-frame clones only, with some absent. The table shows a few million clones, with roughly 92% occurring only once. Sequencing used naive CD4+ T cells sorted from blood. This sample's subset: CD45RA+ positively selected. The origin of this receptor is a man between 18 and 29 years old in good health.

The CDR3 loop is CASSVSYPSGNTIYF. CDR3 DNA: TGTGCCAGCAGCGTATCGTATCCCTCTGGAAACACCATATATTTT. This sequence joins TRBV9 and TRBJ1-3; D is ambiguous. CDR1 and CDR2 (germline): SGDLS, YYNGEE. V lost 1 base to trimming and J lost 0 bases, with 8 bases between them. The CDR3 consists of 15 residues.